This T cell receptor (beta chain) was identified during a study of Ad26.COV2.S vaccination and SARS-CoV-2 variants. About the study: Enrolled in COV1001, the donor was in the Ad26.COV2.S trial arm, which received the vaccine.

The method was immunoSEQ multiplex PCR; TCRdb's version includes in-frame clones alone and lacks a portion of them. This sample has about 680,000 clones, with 70% to 90% found just once. Broader study findings: It was found that vaccine and placebo recipients had similar non-spike TCR breadth.

On this clone itself: Antigen unknown.

Described treatment: around 19 received Ad26.COV2.S at low or high dose, single or two shots; 5 received placebo; per-sample allocation not given. Following the first vaccine or placebo injection, samples were taken on day 63. Spike of the Wuhan-strain SARS-CoV-2 was expressed by an Ad26 vector, which formed the vaccine. V shed 4 bases, J shed 5 bases, and the junction held 12 bases outside the gene matches. The CDR3 sequence is 16 residues long. CDR1 SGHRS and CDR2 YFSETQ come from the germline V gene. The source is a person aged 18-65 years who received the Ad26.COV2.S COVID-19 vaccine or a placebo. The V and J genes are TRBV5-1 and TRBJ2-5; 9 bases are shared with TRBD1. The sample in question was peripheral blood, obtained in a trial of Ad26.COV2.S vaccine versus placebo. The CDR3 nucleotides read TGCGCCAGCAGCCTGTTCCCGGGACAGGGCGGGGAGACCCAGTACTTC. It is translated as CASSLFPGQGGETQYF. Supplemented by reference TRBV5-1 and TRBJ2-5, the full variable domain reads KAGVTQTPRYLIKTRGQQVTLSCSPISGHRSVSWYQQTPGQGLQFLFEYFSETQRNKGNFPGRFSGRQFSNSRSEMNVSTLELGDSALYLCASSLFPGQGGETQYFGPGTRLLVL.